The 26 T cell receptor beta chains reported below all come from one sample, sequenced in a study of T cell clones after liver transplantation. The method was immunoSEQ multiplex PCR; TCRdb's version includes in-frame clones alone and lacks a portion of them. The data hold around 110,000 clones, with about nine tenths observed a single time. Sequencing was performed on CD4+ T cells from blood, taken 12 months after liver transplant. These receptors originate from a human patient who received a liver transplant. The graft donor may have contributed some T cells.

The chain carries TRBV5-1 and TRBJ2-4; the match to TRBD2 covers 8 bases. The CDR3 length is 17 residues. Germline CDR1 and CDR2: SGHRS and YFSETQ. With V trimmed by 0 bases and J by 0 bases, 5 bases remained unmatched. The CDR3 nucleotides read TGCGCCAGCAGCTTGGCCCCTCGGGAGGGAGCCAAAAACATTCAGTACTTC. Amino acid sequence: CASSLAPREGAKNIQYF.

The chain's CDR3 is CSARAAETQYF. DNA for the CDR3: TGCAGTGCTAGAGCAGCAGAGACCCAGTACTTC. This chain joins TRBV20-1 and TRBJ2-5; no reliable D call. The germline gives CDR1 DFQATT, CDR2 SNEGSKA (reference sequence). With 1 base removed from V and 4 bases from J, the gap between germline ends came to 4 bases. This CDR3 contains 11 residues.

The gene calls are TRBV18 and TRBJ1-5; TRBD1 agrees at 8 bases. Germline V lookup: CDR1 KGHSH, CDR2 LQKENI. Trimming at V came to 4 bases and at J to 4 bases, leaving 9 bases not matched to a gene. The CDR3 length is 16 residues. CDR3 sequence: CASSLSHRGKNQPQHF. The CDR3 DNA is TGTGCCAGCTCACTTTCCCACAGGGGGAAGAATCAGCCCCAGCATTTT.

This chain links TRBV6-1 with TRBJ1-1, with TRBD1 matching 7 bases. V shed 5 bases and J 0 bases; nucleotides not matched to a gene: 3. CDR3 length: 14 amino acids. The germline V gene encodes CDR1 MNHNS and CDR2 SASEGT. CDR3 nucleotide sequence: TGTGCCAGCAGTACGACAGGGTTGAACACTGAAGCTTTCTTT. This sequence encodes CASSTTGLNTEAFF.

The chain carries TRBV7-2 and TRBJ2-7; tentative D call: TRBD2 (6 bases). The germline gives CDR1 SGHTA, CDR2 FQGNSA. V lost 1 base and J 2 bases, leaving 18 bases between the germline ends. This CDR3 comprises 17 residues. The CDR3 coding sequence is TGTGCCAGCAGCTTAGTCAATTCCGGGACTGGCACCTACGAGCAGTACTTC. As protein: CASSLVNSGTGTYEQYF.

The chain couples TRBV6-5 to TRBJ2-7; D call uncertain. This CDR3 contains 13 residues. Germline V gene data show CDR1 as MNHEY and CDR2 as SVGAGI. Deletions cut 5 bases from V and 2 bases from J, with 10 bases between. CDR3: CASSPTSPYEQYF. CDR3 sequence (DNA): TGTGCCAGCAGTCCGACTTCTCCCTACGAGCAGTACTTC.

The DNA of the CDR3 is TGCGCCAGCAGCTTAGAGGGGCTGGGTTACAATGAGCAGTTCTTC. Its protein is CASSLEGLGYNEQFF. The chain recombines TRBV5-1 with TRBJ2-1; D tentatively fits TRBD1 or TRBD2 (5 bases each). V dropped 2 bases and J dropped 4 bases, with 13 bases sitting between them. The CDR3 is 15 residues long. The germline gives CDR1 SGHRS, CDR2 YFSETQ. The entire variable domain, with the rest obtained from reference TRBV5-1 and TRBJ2-1, is as follows: KAGVTQTPRYLIKTRGQQVTLSCSPISGHRSVSWYQQTPGQGLQFLFEYFSETQRNKGNFPGRFSGRQFSNSRSEMNVSTLELGDSALYLCASSLEGLGYNEQFFGPGTRLTVL.

The chain couples TRBV19 to TRBJ1-4, with D possibly being TRBD1 (6 bases). CDR1 is LNHDA, CDR2 SQIVND, per germline (reference sequence). V was shortened by 0 bases and J by 7 bases, with 12 bases between the two germline ends. CDR3 length: 15 residues. The DNA of the CDR3 is TGTGCCAGTAGTATAGATGGGGGGCGAGGTGAAAAACTGTTTTTT. This gives the protein CASSIDGGRGEKLFF.

The CDR3 DNA reads as TGTGCCAGCAGGGTGACAGGGGCCACTGAAGCTTTCTTT. Translating it yields CASRVTGATEAFF. The chain employs TRBV2 and TRBJ1-1; 8 bases match TRBD1. The V and J ends lost 6 bases and 4 bases, in that order; junction bases with no gene match: 4. Germline lookup yields CDR1 SNHLY and CDR2 FYNNEI. The CDR3 spans 13 residues.

The chain joins TRBV4-1 to TRBJ2-2, with 7 nucleotides matching TRBD1. With 0 bases clipped from V and 0 bases from J, the junction kept 10 bases outside the gene matches. Germline CDR1 reads MGHRA; CDR2 reads YSYEKL. The CDR3 consists of 19 residues. CDR3 residues: CASSQDPSGQFANTGELFF. The CDR3 DNA sequence: TGCGCCAGCAGCCAAGACCCTTCGGGACAGTTCGCGAACACCGGGGAGCTGTTTTTT.

The rearrangement links TRBV7-9 to TRBJ2-3; weak D call: TRBD2 (6 bases). Trimming shortened V by 6 bases and J by 4 bases, and 11 bases separated the two germline ends. Germline V CDR1 and CDR2: SEHNR, FQNEAQ (reference sequence). This CDR3 comprises 13 residues. The CDR3 protein is CASRRGGADTQYF. The CDR3, as DNA: TGTGCCAGCAGACGGGGAGGTGCAGATACGCAGTATTTT.

J is TRBJ2-5 and V is TRBV5-1; tentative D call: TRBD2 (7 bases). This CDR3 has 16 amino acids. V lost 0 bases to trimming and J lost 9 bases, with 21 bases between them. CDR1 SGHRS and CDR2 YFSETQ come from the germline V gene. The CDR3 nucleotides are TGCGCCAGCAGCTTGGCGGGGGGCCCGTCCAAGGTGGCCCAGTACTTC. This translates into CASSLAGGPSKVAQYF.

This clone was seen a few times. The chain couples TRBV7-9 to TRBJ1-5, with D possibly TRBD1 on 5 matching bases. V lost 3 bases to trimming and J lost 6 bases, with 12 bases between them. Germline V lookup: CDR1 SEHNR, CDR2 FQNEAQ (reference sequence). CDR3 length: 14 residues. CDR3 amino acids: CASSFAGLGQPQHF. CDR3 coding DNA: TGTGCCAGCAGCTTCGCAGGGTTGGGTCAGCCCCAGCATTTT.

In this sample, this clone turned up once. V gene TRBV11-3 combines with J gene TRBJ2-5; TRBD2 matches at 9 bases. The CDR3 has 13 residues. Germline CDR1 is SGHNT and CDR2 is YENEEA. The V gene end was trimmed by 4 bases and the J gene end by 4 bases; junction bases not matched to a gene: 1. CDR3 sequence reads: CASSYSGRETQYF. The CDR3 DNA follows: TGTGCCAGCAGCTATAGCGGGAGAGAGACCCAGTACTTC. Using reference TRBV11-3 and TRBJ2-5 for the parts outside the CDR3, the full variable domain is EAGVVQSPRYKIIEKKQPVAFWCNPISGHNTLYWYLQNLGQGPELLIRYENEEAVDDSQLPKDRFSAERLKGVDSTLKIQPAELGDSAVYLCASSYSGRETQYFGPGTRLLVL.

This clone was found once. The V and J genes are TRBV25-1 and TRBJ1-1; no firm D call. Looked up from germline, CDR1 is MGHDK and CDR2 is SYGVNS. Trimming left V 6 bases short and J 0 bases short, with 8 bases between. The CDR3 sequence is 13 residues long. The CDR3 nucleotides are TGTGCCAGCAGCCGTAAGATGAACACTGAAGCTTTCTTT. This translates into CASSRKMNTEAFF.

The rearrangement joins TRBV7-6 to TRBJ1-5, with D perhaps TRBD1 (6 bases). In germline, CDR1 is SGHVS, CDR2 FNYEAQ. V was pared by 1 base and J by 6 bases, with 16 bases between. CDR3 length: 16 amino acids. CDR3 sequence reads: CASSLVAGVMGQPQHF. The CDR3 DNA reads as TGTGCCAGCAGCTTAGTCGCAGGGGTGATGGGTCAGCCCCAGCATTTT.

The chain links TRBV18 to TRBJ2-3; 11 bases match TRBD2. The germline V gene encodes CDR1 KGHSH and CDR2 LQKENI. The junction had 3 bases not matched to a gene; V was cut back by 4 bases and J by 6 bases. The CDR3 runs to 14 residues. CDR3 nucleotide sequence: TGTGCCAGCTCACTCACTAGCGGGAGCGATACGCAGTATTTT. This encodes CASSLTSGSDTQYF.

This clone was found once. The V gene is TRBV6-6, the J gene TRBJ2-7; D might be TRBD2 (5 bases). Looked up from germline, CDR1 is MNHNY and CDR2 is SVGAGI (reference sequence). This CDR3 is built from 14 residues. Trimming cost V 8 bases and J 6 bases, with 20 bases left between them. CDR3 sequence (DNA): TGTGCCAGCCTTCACCAGCGGACGACCGGCGAGCAGTACTTC. Its translation is CASLHQRTTGEQYF.

The chain has TRBV19 and TRBJ1-5; tentatively, D is TRBD1 (5 bases). V lost 5 bases to trimming and J lost 1 base, with 12 bases between them. The CDR3 runs 15 residues. CDR1 and CDR2 (germline): LNHDA, SQIVND (reference sequence). The CDR3 loop is CASSAQGGSNQPQHF. CDR3 nucleotide sequence: TGTGCCAGTAGTGCCCAGGGCGGCAGCAATCAGCCCCAGCATTTT.

The gene calls are TRBV14 and TRBJ2-7, with a possible D match to TRBD2 (6 bases). CDR3 length: 15 residues. Trimming took 4 bases from V and 0 from J, leaving 13 bases between them. Germline lookup yields CDR1 SGHDN and CDR2 FVKESK. The CDR3 DNA follows: TGTGCCAGCAGCCCCGCCGGGACTCTCTCCTACGAGCAGTACTTC. It encodes CASSPAGTLSYEQYF. The complete variable domain, with remaining parts taken from reference TRBV14 and TRBJ2-7, reads EAGVTQFPSHSVIEKGQTVTLRCDPISGHDNLYWYRRVMGKEIKFLLHFVKESKQDESGMPNNRFLAERTGGTYSTLKVQPAELEDSGVYFCASSPAGTLSYEQYFGPGTRLTVT.

The chain combines TRBV4-1 with TRBJ1-5; TRBD1 matches 12 bases. The V gene's germline CDR1 is MGHRA and CDR2 YSYEKL. V lost 0 bases to trimming and J lost 0 bases; unmatched junction nucleotides: 3. The CDR3 has 18 residues. The CDR3 loop reads CASSQEGTGGPSNQPQHF. In nucleotides, the CDR3 is TGCGCCAGCAGCCAAGAGGGGACAGGGGGCCCTAGCAATCAGCCCCAGCATTTT.

The chain combines TRBV5-6 with TRBJ1-6, with a weak D call TRBD1 (6 bases). Germline lookup yields CDR1 SGHDT and CDR2 YYEEEE. This CDR3 region has 16 residues. Deletions cut 2 bases from V and 6 bases from J, with 15 bases between. DNA of the CDR3: TGTGCCAGCAGCTTTCCACAGGGAACGATTAATTCACCCCTCCACTTT. Translated, it gives CASSFPQGTINSPLHF.

The J gene is TRBJ2-3, the V gene TRBV5-1; possible D gene TRBD1, 7 bases. V was pared by 3 bases and J by 2 bases, with 16 bases between. CDR3 length: 16 residues. Per the germline V gene, CDR1 is SGHRS and CDR2 is YFSETQ. The DNA for the CDR3 is TGCGCCAGCAGCTCGGGAGTGGACAGGTCCACAGATACGCAGTATTTT. It codes for CASSSGVDRSTDTQYF.

The CDR3 DNA follows: TGTGCCAGCAGGAGTGGGACTCCTCCCTATGGCTACACCTTC. It translates to CASRSGTPPYGYTF. The rearrangement uses TRBV6-5 and TRBJ1-2; maybe TRBD1 (5 bases). The V gene's germline CDR1 is MNHEY and CDR2 SVGAGI. The V end was cut by 6 bases, the J end by 4 bases, with 15 bases between. The CDR3 runs 14 residues.

This sequence joins TRBV21-1 and TRBJ2-7; the tabulated D call, TRBD2, remains unverified against the DNA. TRBV21-1 is a recognized pseudogene. This CDR3 has 15 amino acids. The CDR3 loop reads CASSKVAGCRYEQYF. The CDR3 DNA is TGTGCCAGCAGCAAAGTGGCGGGGTGTAGGTACGAGCAGTACTTC.

V is TRBV19 and J is TRBJ1-1; D possibly corresponds to TRBD1 (5 bases). Trimming pared 5 bases from V and 3 bases from J, leaving 19 bases between. Germline V gene data show CDR1 as LNHDA and CDR2 as SQIVND (reference sequence). This CDR3 contains 16 residues. In nucleotides, the CDR3 is TGTGCCAGTAGTCTGCATGGGTTCGGGGCGGACACTGAAGCTTTCTTT. Translation gives CASSLHGFGADTEAFF.